What follows describes a single T cell receptor beta chain. No antigen is known for it. The sample is drawn from a study of T cell clonotyping in hematopoietic cell transplantation. The protocol was immunoSEQ multiplex PCR, while the TCRdb copy is restricted to in-frame clones and leaves out a portion. Of approximately 44,000 clones listed, nearly 97% are singletons. Study observations and caveats: Pathologically expanded recipient clonotypes increased progressively from day 30 to day 180 as diversity fell.

Germline CDR1 and CDR2: SGHNT and YYREEE (reference sequence). The CDR3 runs 12 residues. J lost 4 bases, V lost 7 bases, and 2 bases had no gene match. J is TRBJ1-5 and V is TRBV5-4; 7 bases match TRBD1. Sequenced input: peripheral blood mononuclear cells. The TCR sequence derives from a man aged 30 to 45 in good health. Some clones in this sample may be carry-over from other donors' samples. The CDR3 sequence: CASGTVNQPQHF. As DNA, the CDR3 is TGTGCCAGCGGGACAGTGAATCAGCCCCAGCATTTT.